The 26 T cell receptor beta chains below were found in one sample sequenced in a study of cytomegalovirus exposure and HLA in healthy donors. Profiled with immunoSEQ multiplex PCR; TCRdb holds only in-frame clones, not every one. The table records about 190,000 clones, roughly 84% of them present only once. The sample consisted of PBMCs. The receptors originated from a woman aged 18-30 years in good health and CMV-seropositive.

CDR3: CASSPQGIVTGELFF. The CDR3 DNA follows: TGTGCCAGCAGCCCCCAGGGGATAGTAACCGGGGAGCTGTTTTTT. V and J are TRBV4-2 and TRBJ2-2; possibly TRBD1 for D (6 bases). Germline values: CDR1 LGHNA, CDR2 YNFKEQ. The germline V and J ends were trimmed by 4 bases and 5 bases, with 14 bases remaining between them. The CDR3 spans 15 residues.

The rearrangement uses TRBV5-1 and TRBJ2-5; TRBD1 aligns across 7 bases. V gave up 4 bases and J gave up 2 bases; unmatched junction bases: 11. The CDR3 has 16 residues. Germline CDR1 SGHRS, CDR2 YFSETQ. The CDR3 DNA follows: TGCGCCAGCAGCCGTATGCCGGGACAGACTCAAGAGACCCAGTACTTC. This gives the protein CASSRMPGQTQETQYF.

The chain recombines TRBV9 with TRBJ2-3, with TRBD2 matching over 8 bases. CDR3 size: 15 residues. Per germline, CDR1 SGDLS and CDR2 YYNGEE. Trimming at V came to 2 bases and at J to 2 bases, leaving 4 bases not matched to a gene. The CDR3 loop reads CASSVEGLVTDTQYF. The DNA for the CDR3 is TGTGCCAGCAGCGTGGAGGGACTAGTCACAGATACGCAGTATTTT.

The CDR3 sequence: CAVLPLLFFGYTF. CDR3 DNA sequence: TGTGCCGTTCTCCCCCTTCTCTTTTTTGGCTACACCTTC. The rearrangement links TRBV19 to TRBJ1-2; D call uncertain. V gave up 11 bases and J gave up 7 bases, with 20 bases separating them. In germline, CDR1 is LNHDA, CDR2 SQIVND (reference sequence). The CDR3 spans 13 residues.

The chain employs TRBV6-1 and TRBJ2-7, with 9 bases fitting TRBD1. V lost 6 bases and J lost 6; bases outside the gene matches: 6. Germline-derived CDR1 and CDR2 are MNHNS and SASEGT. CDR3 length equals 13 residues. The CDR3 DNA reads as TGTGCCAGCAGCCGACAGGGGGTGATCGAGCAGTACTTC. Translated, it gives CASSRQGVIEQYF.

This clone is a singleton in its sample. The chain combines TRBV18 with TRBJ1-1; 8 positions agree with TRBD1. CDR3 length: 16 amino acids. Per germline, CDR1 KGHSH and CDR2 LQKENI. V was pared by 5 bases and J by 0 bases, with 8 bases of the junction left unmatched. The CDR3 nucleotides are TGTGCCAGCTCAGTTACAGGGGGTCTCATGAACACTGAAGCTTTCTTT. Translated, it gives CASSVTGGLMNTEAFF. The whole variable domain, filled in from reference TRBV18 and TRBJ1-1, reads NAGVMQNPRHLVRRRGQEARLRCSPMKGHSHVYWYRQLPEEGLKFMVYLQKENIIDESGMPKERFSAEFPKEGPSILRIQQVVRGDSAAYFCASSVTGGLMNTEAFFGQGTRLTVV.

This clone was counted only a few times. The chain couples TRBV2 to TRBJ1-6; D unclear. Germline V gene lookup returns CDR1 SNHLY and CDR2 FYNNEI. CDR3 length equals 11 residues. The germline V and J ends were trimmed by 4 bases and 13 bases, with 8 bases remaining between them. The CDR3 sequence is CASSADIPLHF. DNA of the CDR3: TGTGCCAGCAGTGCCGACATCCCCCTCCACTTT. Based on the CDR3 plus reference TRBV2 and TRBJ1-6, the full variable domain is EPEVTQTPSHQVTQMGQEVILRCVPISNHLYFYWYRQILGQKVEFLVSFYNNEISEKSEIFDDQFSVERPDGSNFTLKIRSTKLEDSAMYFCASSADIPLHFGNGTRLTVT.

The chain combines TRBV10-3 with TRBJ1-5; a possible D gene is TRBD1 (6 bases). The germline V and J ends were trimmed by 7 bases and 4 bases, with 11 bases remaining between them. The germline V gene encodes CDR1 ENHRY and CDR2 SYGVKD. This CDR3 has 13 residues. CDR3 residues: CAITGGPNQPQHF. The DNA of the CDR3 is TGTGCCATCACGGGGGGCCCAAATCAGCCCCAGCATTTT.

The V call is TRBV5-1, the J call TRBJ1-3, with D uncertain. The CDR3 spans 15 residues. CDR1 and CDR2 (germline): SGHRS, YFSETQ. Trimming stripped 0 bases from V and 0 bases from J, with 7 bases between. In nucleotides, the CDR3 is TGCGCCAGCAGCTTGGATCTGAGCTCTGGAAACACCATATATTTT. Protein product: CASSLDLSSGNTIYF.

CDR3 nucleotide sequence: TGTGCCAGCAGTTACTTCCAGGGGGCTGAAGCTTTCTTT. This codes for CASSYFQGAEAFF. The chain joins TRBV6-6 to TRBJ1-1; 7 bases are a match to TRBD1. The germline CDR1 and CDR2 sequences are MNHNY and SVGAGI (reference sequence). V lost 1 base to trimming and J lost 6 bases; unmatched junction nucleotides: 2. The CDR3 extends over 13 amino acids.

This clone was seen a handful of times. The junction shows a germline mismatch at one end, possibly a read error. V and J are TRBV30 and TRBJ1-2; D gene ambiguous. CDR3 size: 9 residues. Germline V gene lookup returns CDR1 GTSNPN and CDR2 SVGIG (reference sequence). CDR3 protein: CMECGGYTF. The DNA of the CDR3 is TGCATGGAGTGCGGTGGCTACACCTTC.

This clone was counted a single time. The chain combines TRBV10-2 with TRBJ1-4, with a weak D call TRBD1 (5 bases). Trimming stripped 10 bases from V and 7 bases from J, with 19 bases between. Germline lookup yields CDR1 WSHSY and CDR2 SAAADI. This CDR3 contains 14 residues. CDR3 amino acids: CATRRGGAAEKLFF. The CDR3 region has the DNA TGCGCCACGAGGCGGGGGGGAGCCGCTGAAAAACTGTTTTTT.

This clone was found a few times. The rearrangement links TRBV5-8 to TRBJ2-1, with D unresolved. CDR3 size: 16 residues. In germline, CDR1 is SGHTS, CDR2 YDEGEE. Trimming removed 1 base from V and 2 bases from J, with 13 bases in between. CDR3 loop: CASSLSSLVPYNEQFF. In DNA form, the CDR3 reads TGTGCCAGCAGCTTGTCTAGTTTGGTCCCCTACAATGAGCAGTTCTTC.

J is TRBJ1-4 and V is TRBV18; D is uncertain. Deletions cut 6 bases from V and 7 bases from J, with 15 bases between. Per the germline V gene, CDR1 is KGHSH and CDR2 is LQKENI. There are 14 residues in the CDR3. The CDR3 coding sequence is TGTGCCAGCTCCCATGGGCATGACCCTGAAAAACTGTTTTTT. It codes for CASSHGHDPEKLFF.

The chain is built from TRBV12-5 and TRBJ2-1, with TRBD2 as a possible D gene (5 bases). Trimming took 1 base from V and 4 from J, leaving 23 bases between them. CDR3 size: 19 residues. Looked up from germline, CDR1 is LGHNT and CDR2 is FRNRAP. Written as DNA, the CDR3 is TGTGCTAGTGGTTTGGCCCGTATCCCCGTAGGGAGTCGGTACAATGAGCAGTTCTTC. Its translation is CASGLARIPVGSRYNEQFF. Full variable domain (rest looked up from reference TRBV12-5 and TRBJ2-1): DARVTQTPRHKVTEMGQEVTMRCQPILGHNTVFWYRQTMMQGLELLAYFRNRAPLDDSGMPKDRFSAEMPDATLATLKIQPSEPRDSAVYFCASGLARIPVGSRYNEQFFGPGTRLTVL.

This clone was counted between two and nine times. This chain connects TRBV7-9 to TRBJ1-3; D is perhaps TRBD1 (6 bases). V gave up 1 base and J gave up 6 bases, with 16 bases separating them. CDR1 is SEHNR and CDR2 is FQNEAQ in the germline V gene (reference sequence). This CDR3 region has 16 residues. The CDR3, as DNA: TGTGCCAGCAGCTTAGTCTCCGGGACAACTGAAAACACCATATATTTT. Amino acids: CASSLVSGTTENTIYF.

The genes are TRBV18 and TRBJ2-5; possible D gene TRBD2, 5 bases. Germline CDR1 is KGHSH and CDR2 is LQKENI. The CDR3 is 13 amino acids. Trimming removed 4 bases at V and 4 bases at J, with 10 bases between. For the CDR3, the DNA is TGTGCCAGCTCACGCTCGGGGTTAGAGACCCAGTACTTC. Translating it yields CASSRSGLETQYF.

The chain recombines TRBV7-9 with TRBJ2-5; D not certain. Trimming stripped 5 bases from V and 4 bases from J, with 11 bases between. Germline values: CDR1 SEHNR, CDR2 FQNEAQ (reference sequence). This CDR3 contains 13 residues. CDR3 coding DNA: TGTGCCAGCAGCCCAAAAATTAGAGAGACCCAGTACTTC. Amino acids: CASSPKIRETQYF.

This chain uses TRBV29-1 with TRBJ2-3, with TRBD2 identical over 8 bases. The CDR3 contains 14 residues. With V trimmed by 4 bases and J by 5 bases, 8 bases remained unmatched. From germline, CDR1 is SQVTM and CDR2 ANQGSEA. This CDR3 reads CSVAWRGAQDTQYF. The CDR3 nucleotides read TGCAGCGTTGCCTGGCGGGGGGCGCAAGATACGCAGTATTTT.

With respect to this clone: Other DNA sequences in the same sample also yield this CDR3. This rearrangement joins TRBV7-2 to TRBJ2-7; D not certain. The CDR3 is made up of 12 amino acids. The germline V gene has CDR1 SGHTA and CDR2 FQGNSA. V shed 5 bases and J shed 0 bases, with 5 bases lying between them. CDR3 bases: TGTGCCAGCAGCCCTAGCTCCTACGAGCAGTACTTC. It translates to CASSPSSYEQYF.

This chain connects TRBV18 to TRBJ1-1; a weak D match, TRBD1 (5 bases). The CDR3 loop spans 14 amino acids. Between the trimmed V and J ends, which lost 2 bases and 10 bases, there was a span of 17 bases. Germline V gene lookup returns CDR1 KGHSH and CDR2 LQKENI. In DNA form, the CDR3 reads TGTGCCAGCTCACCAGGGACGGGAGCCATTTTAGCTTTCTTT. Amino acids: CASSPGTGAILAFF.

The chain's CDR3 is CASSYGQGAKNAEAFF. CDR3 DNA: TGTGCCAGCAGCTACGGACAGGGGGCTAAGAATGCTGAAGCTTTCTTT. The chain combines TRBV13 with TRBJ1-1, with 11 nucleotides matching TRBD1. The length of the CDR3 is 16 residues. The J segment lost 6 bases and the V segment lost 4 bases, leaving 10 bases of the junction unmatched. CDR1 and CDR2 from the germline V gene are PRHDT and FYEKMQ (reference sequence).

The rearrangement joins TRBV5-5 to TRBJ2-5; 7 nucleotides line up with TRBD2. Per the germline V gene, CDR1 is SGHKS and CDR2 is YYEKEE (reference sequence). V dropped 1 base and J dropped 1; count of bases not matched to a gene: 4. The CDR3 consists of 15 residues. This CDR3 is CASSLPSGFQETQYF. CDR3 sequence (DNA): TGTGCCAGCAGCTTGCCTAGCGGCTTCCAAGAGACCCAGTACTTC.

This rearrangement joins TRBV7-2 to TRBJ1-6; 8 positions agree with TRBD1. The J segment lost 8 bases and the V segment lost 5 bases, leaving 5 bases of the junction unmatched. Germline V gene sequence: CDR1 SGHTA, CDR2 FQGNSA. The CDR3 is 14 residues long. The CDR3 region is CASSPGQGDSPLHF. The CDR3, as DNA: TGTGCCAGCAGCCCCGGACAGGGAGATTCACCCCTCCACTTT.

The gene calls are TRBV4-2 and TRBJ2-5; 10 bases are a match to TRBD1. Per germline, CDR1 LGHNA and CDR2 YNFKEQ. With 1 base clipped from V and 5 bases from J, the junction kept 10 bases outside the gene matches. This CDR3 comprises 17 residues. The CDR3 coding sequence is TGTGCCAGCAGCCAAGGAAAAAGTGACAGGGGGCGGGAGACCCAGTACTTC. Translated, it gives CASSQGKSDRGRETQYF.

Here the CDR3 reads CASSYSSPDSEAFF. CDR3 DNA: TGTGCCAGCAGTTACTCGAGTCCGGACAGTGAAGCTTTCTTT. This chain uses TRBV6-5 with TRBJ1-1, with D perhaps TRBD1 (6 bases). Germline lookup yields CDR1 MNHEY and CDR2 SVGAGI. CDR3 length equals 14 residues. The germline V and J ends were trimmed by 0 bases and 7 bases, with 12 bases remaining between them.